This is a list of T cell receptor beta chains from one sample in a study of blood T cell repertoires in COVID-19. TCRdb keeps only in-frame clones here, not all; method: immunoSEQ multiplex PCR. The repertoire includes tens of thousands of clones, 70% to 90% of them detected once, and 4.5% to 6% sits in the top ten. Input material: peripheral blood. The source of these receptors is a woman older than 75 with active COVID-19. Each CDR3 is given with its conserved first and last residue. A D gene is named only where the DNA matches it firmly. Size values are once, few and many counts, or a class for expanded clones, and some rows have none.

clone_size	v_call	cdr3_length	d_call	j_call	cdr3_nt	cdr3_aa
.	TRBV3-1/TRBV3-2	15	TRBD2	TRBJ2-5	TGTGCCAGCACAAGGACTAGCGGGAGGGTGGAGACCCAGTACTTC	CASTRTSGRVETQYF
.	TRBV6-5	16	.	TRBJ1-1	TGTGCCAGCAGTTACTCGCCGGACAGCGTGGGCACTGAAGCTTTCTTT	CASSYSPDSVGTEAFF
.	TRBV7-9	16	.	TRBJ2-1	TGTGCCAGCAGCTTAGACGTCGGGATTCTCTACAATGAGCAGTTCTTC	CASSLDVGILYNEQFF
.	TRBV5-1	14	TRBD1	TRBJ2-3	TGCGCCAGCAGCATAGGACAGGGTAGAGATACGCAGTATTTT	CASSIGQGRDTQYF
.	TRBV28	14	.	TRBJ1-5	TGTGCCAGCAGTTTGTCGGGGTTCAGTCAGCCCCAGCATTTT	CASSLSGFSQPQHF
.	TRBV11-2	14	TRBD1	TRBJ1-6	TGTGCCAGCACCGCGGGACAGTATAATTCACCCCTCCACTTT	CASTAGQYNSPLHF
.	TRBV7-8	18	TRBD1	TRBJ2-4	TGTGCCAGCAGCTTATTAGGTGGGACAGCTCTAGCCAAAAACATTCAGTACTTC	CASSLLGGTALAKNIQYF
.	TRBV15	16	.	TRBJ2-2	TGTGCCACCAGCAGAGACCAGGGTTCGAACACCGGGGAGCTGTTTTTT	CATSRDQGSNTGELFF
once	TRBV28	14	.	TRBJ1-2	TGTGCCAGCAGTTCCGCAGGGACTAACTATGGCTACACCTTC	CASSSAGTNYGYTF
.	TRBV6-5	13	.	TRBJ1-2	TGTGCCAGCAGTTACCAATCTAACTATGGCTACACCTTC	CASSYQSNYGYTF
.	TRBV28	16	TRBD1	TRBJ2-3	TGTGCCAGCAGTTTGGGACAGGTGCCTAGCACAGATACGCAGTATTTT	CASSLGQVPSTDTQYF
few	TRBV18	13	.	TRBJ2-1	TGTGCCAGCTCACCGAGGACTGAGGTTGAGCAGTTCTTC	CASSPRTEVEQFF
.	TRBV28	16	.	TRBJ2-1	TGTGCCAGCAGTTCTAGCACAGGGATCCAGTACAATGAGCAGTTCTTC	CASSSSTGIQYNEQFF
.	TRBV5-6	13	.	TRBJ1-2	TGTGCCAGCAGCTTGGAGGGGTCCCGTGGCTACACCTTC	CASSLEGSRGYTF
.	TRBV18	17	TRBD1	TRBJ2-1	TGTGCCAGCTCACCATTTTATACAGGGGTTGACTACAATGAGCAGTTCTTC	CASSPFYTGVDYNEQFF
.	TRBV27	9	TRBD1	TRBJ1-3	TGTGCCAGCAGGAGACAGGGGTATTTT	CASRRQGYF
once	TRBV6-2/TRBV6-3	15	.	TRBJ1-1	TGTGCCAGCAGTTACAGGGGGGGCGCGGGCACTGAAGCTTTCTTT	CASSYRGGAGTEAFF
once	TRBV24-1	12	.	TRBJ1-5	TGTGCCACCAGTGATGTAGGGGAGCCCCAGCATTTT	CATSDVGEPQHF
once	TRBV9	15	.	TRBJ2-5	TGTGCCAGCAGCCCCGGTGTGGGGGCCCAAGAGACCCAGTACTTC	CASSPGVGAQETQYF